Listed below are T cell receptor beta chains from one sample, sequenced in a study of cytomegalovirus exposure and HLA in healthy donors. The data were produced by immunoSEQ multiplex PCR, yet TCRdb's version contains in-frame clones alone and is incomplete. The repertoire holds some 120,000 clones, with roughly 78% as singletons. Sequencing was carried out using PBMCs. The receptors shown here come from a man between 40 and 49 years old in good health and CMV-seronegative. Each CDR3 is given with its conserved first and last residue. A D gene is named only where the DNA matches it firmly. Clone size is not always given. Where it is, it says once, few, many or a class for expanded clones.

j_call: TRBJ2-7
clone_size: .
v_call: TRBV27
d_call: TRBD1
cdr3_nt: TGTGCCACCGGACAGGGAATGTCCTACGAGCAGTACTTC
cdr3_aa: CATGQGMSYEQYF

j_call: TRBJ1-6
clone_size: .
v_call: TRBV7-9
d_call: TRBD1
cdr3_nt: TGTGCCAGCAGCTCGACAGGGATCAGTTCACCCCTCCACTTT
cdr3_aa: CASSSTGISSPLHF

j_call: TRBJ1-1
clone_size: .
v_call: TRBV7-8
d_call: .
cdr3_nt: TGTGCCAGCAGCGTGTTAGGAGTGAACACTGAAGCTTTCTTT
cdr3_aa: CASSVLGVNTEAFF

j_call: TRBJ1-1
clone_size: few
v_call: TRBV2
d_call: TRBD1
cdr3_nt: TGTGCCAGCAGTTTACAGGGGGCGCGGGGGGCTTTCTTT
cdr3_aa: CASSLQGARGAFF

j_call: TRBJ2-7
clone_size: .
v_call: TRBV28
d_call: .
cdr3_nt: TGTGCCAGCAGTCCAGGACAGTACGAGCAGTACTTC
cdr3_aa: CASSPGQYEQYF

j_call: TRBJ2-1
clone_size: .
v_call: TRBV5-1
d_call: TRBD2
cdr3_nt: TGCGCCAGCAGCCCCCGGGGTAGCGGGGGGAATGAGCAGTTCTTC
cdr3_aa: CASSPRGSGGNEQFF

j_call: TRBJ2-5
clone_size: .
v_call: TRBV5-6
d_call: .
cdr3_nt: TGTGCCAGCAGCTCGGACGGCGTGGGGAGCACGGCGACCCAGTACTTC
cdr3_aa: CASSSDGVGSTATQYF

j_call: TRBJ2-7
clone_size: .
v_call: TRBV28
d_call: TRBD2
cdr3_nt: TGTGCCAGCAGTCCCACCGGGGAGGGTTTGAGATACGAGCAGTACTTC
cdr3_aa: CASSPTGEGLRYEQYF

j_call: TRBJ1-1
clone_size: once
v_call: TRBV4-2
d_call: .
cdr3_nt: TGTGCCAGCAGCCAAGAGGGCAGGGCGGGGACTGAAGCTTTCTTT
cdr3_aa: CASSQEGRAGTEAFF

j_call: TRBJ1-1
clone_size: .
v_call: TRBV5-1
d_call: .
cdr3_nt: TGCGCCAGCAGCTTGGATAGGAACACTGAAGCTTTCTTT
cdr3_aa: CASSLDRNTEAFF

j_call: TRBJ1-3
clone_size: .
v_call: TRBV5-4
d_call: .
cdr3_nt: TGTGCCAGCAGCCTTGGCGGAACAGGCCGCTCTGGAAACACCATATATTTT
cdr3_aa: CASSLGGTGRSGNTIYF

j_call: TRBJ2-5
clone_size: .
v_call: TRBV15
d_call: TRBD2
cdr3_nt: TGTGCCACCAGCAGAGATTCCGGGCTAGCGGGGATAAGGTACCAAGAGACCCAGTACTTC
cdr3_aa: CATSRDSGLAGIRYQETQYF

j_call: TRBJ1-4
clone_size: .
v_call: TRBV28
d_call: TRBD1
cdr3_nt: TGTGCCAGCAGTCTAACCGGGACAGTCAATGAAAAACTGTTTTTT
cdr3_aa: CASSLTGTVNEKLFF

j_call: TRBJ1-5
clone_size: .
v_call: TRBV6-1
d_call: TRBD1
cdr3_nt: TGTGCCAGCAAGTCAGGGGGCTACCGTCAGCCCCAGCATTTT
cdr3_aa: CASKSGGYRQPQHF

j_call: TRBJ2-3
clone_size: few
v_call: TRBV28
d_call: TRBD1
cdr3_nt: TGTGCCAGTTTTCCGGGACAGCGCACAGATACGCAGTATTTT
cdr3_aa: CASFPGQRTDTQYF

j_call: TRBJ2-5
clone_size: .
v_call: TRBV28
d_call: .
cdr3_nt: TGTGCCAGCACCCCAAGCCGATCCGAAAGGACCCAGTACTTC
cdr3_aa: CASTPSRSERTQYF

j_call: TRBJ2-7
clone_size: .
v_call: TRBV27
d_call: .
cdr3_nt: TGTGCCAGCAGTCCCACCGCGGTCCTCCCCTCCTACGAGCAGTACTTC
cdr3_aa: CASSPTAVLPSYEQYF

j_call: TRBJ1-5
clone_size: .
v_call: TRBV18
d_call: TRBD1
cdr3_nt: TGTGCCAGCTCACCAGGACAGGGGGATCAGCCCCAGCATTTT
cdr3_aa: CASSPGQGDQPQHF

j_call: TRBJ1-4
clone_size: few
v_call: TRBV2
d_call: .
cdr3_nt: TGTGCCAGCAGTTGGTTAGGGGATAATGAAAAACTGTTTTTT
cdr3_aa: CASSWLGDNEKLFF

j_call: TRBJ2-7
clone_size: .
v_call: TRBV5-1
d_call: TRBD1
cdr3_nt: TGCGCCAGCAGCTTGGGAGTCGGGACAGGGGGAACCTACGAGCAGTACTTC
cdr3_aa: CASSLGVGTGGTYEQYF

j_call: TRBJ1-5
clone_size: .
v_call: TRBV6-1
d_call: .
cdr3_nt: TGTGCCAGCAGTGAGGCAGGGTGGAATCAGCCCCAGCATTTT
cdr3_aa: CASSEAGWNQPQHF

j_call: TRBJ2-1
clone_size: .
v_call: TRBV28
d_call: .
cdr3_nt: TGTGCCAGCAACCTAGGGGGAGGGAACGAGCAGTTCTTC
cdr3_aa: CASNLGGGNEQFF

j_call: TRBJ2-5
clone_size: .
v_call: TRBV6-1
d_call: TRBD1
cdr3_nt: TGTGCCAGCAGTGGCGCAGGGGGCGTTGAGACCCAGTACTTC
cdr3_aa: CASSGAGGVETQYF

j_call: TRBJ2-1
clone_size: .
v_call: TRBV4-2
d_call: TRBD2
cdr3_nt: TGTGCCAGCAGCCAATTCGGGACTAACTCCTACAATGAGCAGTTCTTC
cdr3_aa: CASSQFGTNSYNEQFF

j_call: TRBJ1-1
clone_size: .
v_call: TRBV6-1
d_call: TRBD1
cdr3_nt: TGTGCCAGCAGCCGGACAGGGGCAACTGAAGCTTTCTTT
cdr3_aa: CASSRTGATEAFF

j_call: TRBJ2-7
clone_size: .
v_call: TRBV5-4
d_call: TRBD2
cdr3_nt: TGTGCCAGCAGCTCACCGGGACTAGCTGGAGGGGGAATCTACGAGCAGTACTTC
cdr3_aa: CASSSPGLAGGGIYEQYF

j_call: TRBJ2-7
clone_size: .
v_call: TRBV14
d_call: TRBD1
cdr3_nt: TGTGCCAGCACGCGGACAGGGGGCTCCTACGAGCAGTACTTC
cdr3_aa: CASTRTGGSYEQYF

j_call: TRBJ2-7
clone_size: .
v_call: TRBV27
d_call: .
cdr3_nt: TGTGCCAGCAGTTTACTCCGGGGCTACGAGCAGTACTTC
cdr3_aa: CASSLLRGYEQYF

j_call: TRBJ1-5
clone_size: .
v_call: TRBV6-1
d_call: .
cdr3_nt: TGTGCCAGCAGTCCACCTAGGAGGCCACTTCAGCCCCAGCATTTT
cdr3_aa: CASSPPRRPLQPQHF

j_call: TRBJ1-5
clone_size: .
v_call: TRBV7-9
d_call: .
cdr3_nt: TGTGCCAGCAGCTTAGGGGGCGTAAGGCAGCCCCAGCATTTT
cdr3_aa: CASSLGGVRQPQHF

j_call: TRBJ1-3
clone_size: .
v_call: TRBV15
d_call: .
cdr3_nt: TGTGCCACCAGCAGAGTCAGTAGAAACACCATATATTTT
cdr3_aa: CATSRVSRNTIYF

j_call: TRBJ1-6
clone_size: .
v_call: TRBV6-4
d_call: .
cdr3_nt: TGTGCCAGCAGTGACGGCAGGGCTAATTCACCCCTCCACTTT
cdr3_aa: CASSDGRANSPLHF

j_call: TRBJ2-7
clone_size: once
v_call: TRBV5-1
d_call: .
cdr3_nt: TGCGCCAGCAGCTTGGTCCCAGGACAGTACGAGCAGTACTTC
cdr3_aa: CASSLVPGQYEQYF

j_call: TRBJ2-7
clone_size: .
v_call: TRBV6-1
d_call: .
cdr3_nt: TGTGCCAGCAGAACCGGGGAGATTGGTTTCTACGAGCAGTACTTC
cdr3_aa: CASRTGEIGFYEQYF

j_call: TRBJ2-1
clone_size: .
v_call: TRBV25-1
d_call: TRBD1
cdr3_nt: TGTGCCTCCGGGACAGGGACCTACAATGAGCAGTTCTTC
cdr3_aa: CASGTGTYNEQFF

j_call: TRBJ2-1
clone_size: .
v_call: TRBV7-3
d_call: TRBD2
cdr3_nt: TGTGCCAGCAGCTTAAGACTAGCATCGAACAATGAGCAGTTCTTC
cdr3_aa: CASSLRLASNNEQFF

j_call: TRBJ2-7
clone_size: once
v_call: TRBV5-1
d_call: TRBD1
cdr3_nt: TGCGCCAGCAGAGAACCGACAGGGGGCGAGCAGTACTTC
cdr3_aa: CASREPTGGEQYF

j_call: TRBJ2-7
clone_size: .
v_call: TRBV5-4
d_call: TRBD2
cdr3_nt: TGTGCCAGCAGCTCGGGACTAGCGGGGGGTCGCGGCGAGCAGTACTTC
cdr3_aa: CASSSGLAGGRGEQYF

j_call: TRBJ2-1
clone_size: .
v_call: TRBV18
d_call: TRBD1
cdr3_nt: TGTGCCAGCTCCCTACAGGGGGCTGGGTACAATGAGCAGTTCTTC
cdr3_aa: CASSLQGAGYNEQFF

j_call: TRBJ1-2
clone_size: once
v_call: TRBV14
d_call: .
cdr3_nt: TGTGCCAGCAGCCAAGATCTTGAGGATGGCTACACCTTC
cdr3_aa: CASSQDLEDGYTF

j_call: TRBJ2-3
clone_size: .
v_call: TRBV2
d_call: .
cdr3_nt: TGTGCCAGCAGTGAGGTAGTCACAGATACGCAGTATTTT
cdr3_aa: CASSEVVTDTQYF

j_call: TRBJ2-2
clone_size: once
v_call: TRBV6-5
d_call: .
cdr3_nt: TGTGCCAGCAGAGGAGCGGAGGACACCGGGGAGCTGTTTTTT
cdr3_aa: CASRGAEDTGELFF

j_call: TRBJ2-5
clone_size: .
v_call: TRBV14
d_call: TRBD2
cdr3_nt: TGTGCCAGCGCCGGACTAGCGGGAGAAGGGGGAGAGACCCAGTACTTC
cdr3_aa: CASAGLAGEGGETQYF

j_call: TRBJ1-2
clone_size: .
v_call: TRBV6-5
d_call: .
cdr3_nt: TGTGCCAGCAGACCCGACAGCCGCTATGGCTACACCTTC
cdr3_aa: CASRPDSRYGYTF

j_call: TRBJ2-7
clone_size: .
v_call: TRBV7-8
d_call: .
cdr3_nt: TGTGCCAGCAGCGAAGGGGGGGAAACCTACGAGCAGTACTTC
cdr3_aa: CASSEGGETYEQYF

j_call: TRBJ2-2
clone_size: .
v_call: TRBV5-1
d_call: .
cdr3_nt: TGCGCCAGCAGCTTTGAGACTAGTGCGAACACCGGGGAGCTGTTTTTT
cdr3_aa: CASSFETSANTGELFF

j_call: TRBJ2-7
clone_size: .
v_call: TRBV5-1
d_call: TRBD2
cdr3_nt: TGCGCCAGCAGCTTGGAGGCTAGCGGGAGGTCACCCTACGAGCAGTACTTC
cdr3_aa: CASSLEASGRSPYEQYF

j_call: TRBJ1-5
clone_size: .
v_call: TRBV7-2
d_call: .
cdr3_nt: TGTGCCAGCAGCTTAGGTCTTAGCAATCAGCCCCAGCATTTT
cdr3_aa: CASSLGLSNQPQHF

j_call: TRBJ2-5
clone_size: .
v_call: TRBV7-2
d_call: .
cdr3_nt: TGTGCCAGCAGCGTTTTTTGGGGGCGCGAGGAGACCCAGTACTTC
cdr3_aa: CASSVFWGREETQYF

j_call: TRBJ1-2
clone_size: .
v_call: TRBV6-5
d_call: .
cdr3_nt: TGTGCCAGCAGTTACAAACAGGGAAGTGGCTACACCTTC
cdr3_aa: CASSYKQGSGYTF

j_call: TRBJ1-2
clone_size: once
v_call: TRBV6-1
d_call: .
cdr3_nt: TGTGCCAGCACCTCTTACCTCTCGGTCTATGGCTACACCTTC
cdr3_aa: CASTSYLSVYGYTF

j_call: TRBJ2-3
clone_size: .
v_call: TRBV7-7
d_call: .
cdr3_nt: TGTGCCAGCAGCTTAGGCGTCAGCAACACTAGGACAGATACGCAGTATTTT
cdr3_aa: CASSLGVSNTRTDTQYF

j_call: TRBJ2-5
clone_size: .
v_call: TRBV10-3
d_call: TRBD2
cdr3_nt: TGTGCCATCAGTGCCGGGATGGGAATAGCGGGAGGAAACCAAGAGACCCAGTACTTC
cdr3_aa: CAISAGMGIAGGNQETQYF